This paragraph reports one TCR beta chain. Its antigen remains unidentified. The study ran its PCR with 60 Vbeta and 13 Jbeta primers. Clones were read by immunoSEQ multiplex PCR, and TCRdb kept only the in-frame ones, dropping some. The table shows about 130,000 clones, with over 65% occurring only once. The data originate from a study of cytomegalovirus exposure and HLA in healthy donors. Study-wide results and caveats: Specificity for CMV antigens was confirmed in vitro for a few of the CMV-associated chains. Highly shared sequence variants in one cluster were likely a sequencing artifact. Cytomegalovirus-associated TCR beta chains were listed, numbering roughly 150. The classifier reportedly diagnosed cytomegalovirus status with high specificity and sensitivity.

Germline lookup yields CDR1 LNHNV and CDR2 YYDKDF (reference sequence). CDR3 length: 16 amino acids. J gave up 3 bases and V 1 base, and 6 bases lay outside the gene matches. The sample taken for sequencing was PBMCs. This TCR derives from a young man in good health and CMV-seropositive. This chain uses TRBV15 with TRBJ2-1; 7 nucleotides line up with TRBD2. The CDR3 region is CATSRVGGLYYNEQFF. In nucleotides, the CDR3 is TGTGCCACCAGCAGAGTCGGGGGACTATACTACAATGAGCAGTTCTTC.